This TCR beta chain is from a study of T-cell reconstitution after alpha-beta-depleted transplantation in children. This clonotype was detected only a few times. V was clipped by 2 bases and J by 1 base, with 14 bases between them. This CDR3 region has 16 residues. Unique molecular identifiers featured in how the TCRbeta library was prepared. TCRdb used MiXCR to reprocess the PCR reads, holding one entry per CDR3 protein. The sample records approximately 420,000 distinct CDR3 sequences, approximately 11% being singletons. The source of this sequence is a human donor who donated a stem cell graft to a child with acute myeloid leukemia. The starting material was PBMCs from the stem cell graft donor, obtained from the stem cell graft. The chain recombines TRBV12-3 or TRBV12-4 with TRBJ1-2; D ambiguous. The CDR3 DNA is TGTGCCAGCAGTTTATGGGCAAATGGGATTAACTATGGCTACACCTTC. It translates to CASSLWANGINYGYTF.